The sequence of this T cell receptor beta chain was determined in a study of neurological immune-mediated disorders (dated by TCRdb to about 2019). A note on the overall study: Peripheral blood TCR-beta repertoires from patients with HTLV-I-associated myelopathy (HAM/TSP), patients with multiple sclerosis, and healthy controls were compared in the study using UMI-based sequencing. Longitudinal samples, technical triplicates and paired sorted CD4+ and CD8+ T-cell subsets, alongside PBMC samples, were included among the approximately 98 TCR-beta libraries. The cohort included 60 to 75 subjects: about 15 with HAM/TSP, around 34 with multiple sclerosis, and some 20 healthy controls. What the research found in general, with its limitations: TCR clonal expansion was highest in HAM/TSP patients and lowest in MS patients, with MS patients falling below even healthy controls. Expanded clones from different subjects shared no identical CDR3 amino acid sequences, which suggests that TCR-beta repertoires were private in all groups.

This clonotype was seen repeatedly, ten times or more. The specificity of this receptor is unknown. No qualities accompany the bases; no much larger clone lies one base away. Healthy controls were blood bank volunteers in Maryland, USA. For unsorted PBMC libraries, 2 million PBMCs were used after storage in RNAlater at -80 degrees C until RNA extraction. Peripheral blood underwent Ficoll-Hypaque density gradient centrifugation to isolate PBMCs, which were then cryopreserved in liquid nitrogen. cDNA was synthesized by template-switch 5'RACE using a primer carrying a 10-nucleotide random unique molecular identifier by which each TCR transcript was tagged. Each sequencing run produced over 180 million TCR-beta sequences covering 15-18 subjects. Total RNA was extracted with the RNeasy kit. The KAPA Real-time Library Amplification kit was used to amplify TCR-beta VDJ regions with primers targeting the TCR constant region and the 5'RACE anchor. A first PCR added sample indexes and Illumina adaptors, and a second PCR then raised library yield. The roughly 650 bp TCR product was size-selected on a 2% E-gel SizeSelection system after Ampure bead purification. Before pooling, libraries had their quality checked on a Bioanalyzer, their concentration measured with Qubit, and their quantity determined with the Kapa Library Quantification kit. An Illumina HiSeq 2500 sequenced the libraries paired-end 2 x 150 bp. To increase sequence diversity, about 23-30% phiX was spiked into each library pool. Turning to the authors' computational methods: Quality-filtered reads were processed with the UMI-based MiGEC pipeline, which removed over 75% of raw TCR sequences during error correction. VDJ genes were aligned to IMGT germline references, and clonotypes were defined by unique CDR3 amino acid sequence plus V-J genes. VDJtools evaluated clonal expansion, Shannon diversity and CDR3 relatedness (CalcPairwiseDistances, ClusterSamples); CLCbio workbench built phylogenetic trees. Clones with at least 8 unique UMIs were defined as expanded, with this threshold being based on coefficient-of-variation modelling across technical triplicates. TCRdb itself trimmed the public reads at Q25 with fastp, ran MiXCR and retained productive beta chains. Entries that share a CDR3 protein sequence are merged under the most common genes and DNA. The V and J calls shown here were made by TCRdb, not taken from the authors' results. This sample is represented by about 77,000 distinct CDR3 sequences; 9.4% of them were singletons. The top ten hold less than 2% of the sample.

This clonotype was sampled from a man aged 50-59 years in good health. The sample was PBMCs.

The CDR3 reads CSVVIQQNTEAFF. The DNA reads TGCAGCGTTGTTATCCAGCAGAACACTGAAGCTTTCTTT. This sequence uses TRBV29-1 and TRBJ1-1, with an unclear D gene assignment. CDR1 SQVTM and CDR2 ANQGSEA are derived from the germline V gene. At the junction V is shortened by 4 bases and J by 1 base, with 10 bases in between. CDR3 length: 13 amino acids, cysteine to phenylalanine. Only the CDR3 region is kept as DNA, spanning 39 bases read in frame from base 1.